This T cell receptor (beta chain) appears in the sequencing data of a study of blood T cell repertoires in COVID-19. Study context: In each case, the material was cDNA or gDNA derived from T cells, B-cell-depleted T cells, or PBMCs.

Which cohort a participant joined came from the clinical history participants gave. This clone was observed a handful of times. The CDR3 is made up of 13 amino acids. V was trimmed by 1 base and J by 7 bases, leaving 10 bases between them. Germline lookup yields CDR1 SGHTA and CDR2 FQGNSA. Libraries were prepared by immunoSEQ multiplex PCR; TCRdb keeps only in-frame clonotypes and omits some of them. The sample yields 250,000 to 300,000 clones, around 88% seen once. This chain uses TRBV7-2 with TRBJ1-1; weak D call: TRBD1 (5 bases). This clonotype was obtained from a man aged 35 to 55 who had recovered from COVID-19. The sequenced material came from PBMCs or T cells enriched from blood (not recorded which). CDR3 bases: TGTGCCAGCAGCTTAGAGGACACGGGTGAAGCTTTCTTT. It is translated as CASSLEDTGEAFF. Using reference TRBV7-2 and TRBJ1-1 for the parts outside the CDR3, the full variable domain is GAGVSQSPSNKVTEKGKDVELRCDPISGHTALYWYRQSLGQGLEFLIYFQGNSAPDKSGLPSDRFSAERTGGSVSTLTIQRTQQEDSAVYLCASSLEDTGEAFFGQGTRLTVV.